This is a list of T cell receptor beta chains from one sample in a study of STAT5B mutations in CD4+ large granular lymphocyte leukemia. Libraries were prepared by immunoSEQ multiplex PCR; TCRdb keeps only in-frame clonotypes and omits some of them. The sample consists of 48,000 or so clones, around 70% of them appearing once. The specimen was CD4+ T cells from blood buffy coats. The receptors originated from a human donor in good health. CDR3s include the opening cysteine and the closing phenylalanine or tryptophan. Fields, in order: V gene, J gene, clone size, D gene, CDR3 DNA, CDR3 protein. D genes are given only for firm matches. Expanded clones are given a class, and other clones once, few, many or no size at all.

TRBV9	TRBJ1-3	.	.	TGTGCCAGCAGCGTAAGCAGCTCTGGAAACACCATATATTTT	CASSVSSSGNTIYF
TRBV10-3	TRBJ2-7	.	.	TGTGCCATCAGTGTGGGGGCAGTGGGCGGCGAGCAGTACTTC	CAISVGAVGGEQYF
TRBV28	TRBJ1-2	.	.	TGTGCCAGCAGCGACCCAACAGGGACCTATGGCTACACCTTC	CASSDPTGTYGYTF
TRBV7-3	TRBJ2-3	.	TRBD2	TGTGCCAGCAGCGAACAGCCGGGGGGGACAGATACGCAGTATTTT	CASSEQPGGTDTQYF
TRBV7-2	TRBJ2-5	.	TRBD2	TGTGCCAGCAGCTTAGACGGGACTAGCACGGAGACCCAGTACTTC	CASSLDGTSTETQYF
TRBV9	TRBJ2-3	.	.	TGTGCCAGCAGCGCCCGAGGGGATGGGGGAGGAGATACGCAGTATTTT	CASSARGDGGGDTQYF
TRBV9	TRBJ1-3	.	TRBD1	TGTGCCAGCAGCACGGGACAGGGGGTAGATGGAAACACCATATATTTT	CASSTGQGVDGNTIYF
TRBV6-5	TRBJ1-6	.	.	TGTGCCAGCAGTCCCTCTGGTGCTTCACCCCTCCACTTT	CASSPSGASPLHF
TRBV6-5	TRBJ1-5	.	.	TGTGGCGATGGTTGGGGGGATAGCAATCAGCCCCAGCATTTT	CGDGWGDSNQPQHF
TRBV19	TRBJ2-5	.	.	TGTGCCAGTAGTATTGGGTCAGCGGCCCAGTACTTC	CASSIGSAAQYF
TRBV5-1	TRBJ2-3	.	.	TGCGCCAGCAGCCCGGGTCAGGGCAGGGGCACAGATACGCAGTATTTT	CASSPGQGRGTDTQYF
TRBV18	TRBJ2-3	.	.	TGTGCCAGCTCACGACCGGGGGGCCTAAGCACAGATACGCAGTATTTT	CASSRPGGLSTDTQYF
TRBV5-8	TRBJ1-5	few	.	TGTGCCAGCAGCCCCGGACAGCCCCAGCATTTT	CASSPGQPQHF
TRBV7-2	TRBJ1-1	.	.	TGTGCCAGCCTGTGGGACCGGGTGAGCACTGAAGCTTTCTTT	CASLWDRVSTEAFF
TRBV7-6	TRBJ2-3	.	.	TGTGCCAGCAGCCGACAGGGCACAGATACGCAGTATTTT	CASSRQGTDTQYF
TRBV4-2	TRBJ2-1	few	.	TGTGCCAGCAGCCAAGAGATGCGGGGTGCTAGGCGCGTTGAGCAGTTCTTC	CASSQEMRGARRVEQFF